The 18 T cell receptor beta chains below were found in one sample sequenced in a study of blood T cell repertoires in COVID-19. Profiled with immunoSEQ multiplex PCR; TCRdb holds only in-frame clones, not every one. Seen here are roughly 140,000 clones, roughly 80% observed once, and the top ten hold approximately 3.4%. Sequenced material: peripheral blood. These receptor sequences come from a man between 65 and 85 years old who had recovered from COVID-19.

CDR3 nucleotides: TGTGCCAGCAAAAACAGGGGGTCCCCCTACGAGCAGTACTTC. As protein: CASKNRGSPYEQYF. V and J are TRBV6-5 and TRBJ2-7, with TRBD1 matching over 8 bases. The CDR3 is 14 amino acids. Germline-derived CDR1 and CDR2 are MNHEY and SVGAGI. Germline trimming cut 7 bases from V and 2 bases from J; bases unmatched to any gene: 7.

This chain connects TRBV6-5 to TRBJ1-6; D perhaps matches TRBD1 (6 bases). Per germline, CDR1 MNHEY and CDR2 SVGAGI. The germline V and J ends were trimmed by 8 bases and 7 bases, with 12 bases remaining between them. This CDR3 has 13 amino acids. The CDR3 spells CASGQSKNSPLHF. CDR3 nucleotides: TGTGCCAGCGGACAGTCGAAGAATTCACCCCTCCACTTT.

V is TRBV5-5 and J is TRBJ1-2; D unresolved. Germline CDR1 reads SGHKS; CDR2 reads YYEKEE (reference sequence). The CDR3 sequence is 13 residues long. V lost 1 base to trimming and J lost 2 bases, with 6 bases between them. This chain's CDR3 is CASSLSANYGYTF. CDR3 nucleotide sequence: TGTGCCAGCAGCTTGAGCGCCAACTATGGCTACACCTTC. Full variable domain (outside the CDR3, taken from reference TRBV5-5 and TRBJ1-2): DAGVTQSPTHLIKTRGQQVTLRCSPISGHKSVSWYQQVLGQGPQFIFQYYEKEERGRGNFPDRFSARQFPNYSSELNVNALLLGDSALYLCASSLSANYGYTFGSGTRLTVV.

This chain's CDR3 is CASSYSAGLGEETQYF. In DNA form, the CDR3 reads TGTGCCAGCAGTTACTCTGCGGGACTAGGGGAAGAGACCCAGTACTTC. The chain recombines TRBV6-7 with TRBJ2-5, with 8 nucleotides matching TRBD2. TRBV6-7 is labeled an ORF, and its function is uncertain. The ends lost 0 bases at V and 3 bases at J; junction bases unmatched: 6. This CDR3 is built from 16 residues.

The chain employs TRBV7-9 and TRBJ2-7; 12 bases fit TRBD2. Trimming at V came to 5 bases and at J to 3 bases, leaving 14 bases not matched to a gene. This CDR3 has 18 residues. Germline V lookup: CDR1 SEHNR, CDR2 FQNEAQ (reference sequence). In DNA form, the CDR3 reads TGTGCCAGCAGCCCTAGGGACAGGAAGACTAGCGGGGGCTACGAGCAGTACTTC. Translated, it gives CASSPRDRKTSGGYEQYF.

Details on this clone: It is unclear where the CDR3 begins or ends on the DNA, so no DNA is shown, and the CDR3 is as TCRdb lists it. This chain joins TRBV25-1 and TRBJ2-1; the table's D call, TRBD2, has no DNA check behind it. The V gene's germline CDR1 is MGHDK and CDR2 SYGVNS. The CDR3 contains 10 residues when both ends are counted. The CDR3 reads CASSVGRGIF.

V and J are TRBV19 and TRBJ2-1, with TRBD1 as a possible D gene (6 bases). Trimming shortened V by 4 bases and J by 4 bases, and 20 bases separated the two germline ends. This CDR3 spans 17 amino acids. Germline V gives CDR1 LNHDA, CDR2 SQIVND (reference sequence). Written as DNA, the CDR3 is TGTGCCAGTAGTACGTATCCGGGACACCAAACTTACAATGAGCAGTTCTTC. It yields the protein CASSTYPGHQTYNEQFF.

The J gene is TRBJ2-7, the V gene TRBV4-3; D is possibly TRBD1 (6 bases). CDR3 length equals 14 residues. Looked up from germline, CDR1 is LGHNA and CDR2 is YSLEER. V was cut by 1 base and J by 3 bases, with 10 bases left in between. The CDR3 region is CASSQGQGYYEQYF. The CDR3 DNA sequence: TGCGCCAGCAGCCAAGGTCAGGGGTACTACGAGCAGTACTTC.

V gene TRBV7-7 combines with J gene TRBJ2-5; D is ambiguous. The length of the CDR3 is 15 residues. Trimming removed 5 bases from V and 4 bases from J, with 17 bases in between. Germline V gives CDR1 SSHAT, CDR2 FNYEAQ (reference sequence). CDR3 amino acids: CASSPGGQLSETQYF. The CDR3, as DNA: TGTGCCAGCAGCCCAGGTGGGCAGCTTTCAGAGACCCAGTACTTC.

This chain connects TRBV19 to TRBJ2-7; TRBD1 aligns across 8 bases. V dropped 5 bases and J dropped 6; count of bases not matched to a gene: 6. This CDR3 has 13 residues. CDR1 is LNHDA and CDR2 is SQIVND in the germline V gene (reference sequence). CDR3 sequence: CASSSWTGSEQYF. CDR3 sequence (DNA): TGTGCCAGTAGTTCCTGGACAGGGAGCGAGCAGTACTTC.

The chain is built from TRBV27 and TRBJ1-2; 9 bases are a match to TRBD1. The J segment lost 5 bases and the V segment lost 11 bases, leaving 12 bases of the junction unmatched. CDR1 MNHEY and CDR2 SMNVEV come from the germline V gene (reference sequence). The CDR3 runs 14 residues. CDR3 nucleotides: TGTGCCTCCCGCCCCGGGGACAGGGTTTATGGCTACACCTTC. Translating gives CASRPGDRVYGYTF.

In its sample, this clone was seen once. Just one base apart from a much larger clone, this may be a read error. The chain carries TRBV5-6 and TRBJ2-2; no reliable D call. Deletions cut 2 bases from V and 0 bases from J, with 5 bases between. Germline-derived CDR1 and CDR2 are SGHDT and YYEEEE. CDR3 length: 14 amino acids. CDR3 residues: CASSFPTNTGELFF. CDR3 DNA sequence: TGTGCCAGCAGCTTTCCAACGAACACCGGGGAGCTGTTTTTT.

This chain uses TRBV30 with TRBJ2-1; 9 bases align to TRBD2. Germline V gene data show CDR1 as GTSNPN and CDR2 as SVGIG (reference sequence). V was clipped by 3 bases and J by 6 bases; unmatched bases: 9. CDR3 length equals 15 residues. In DNA, the CDR3 is TGTGCCTGGAGCGGGCTAGCGGGGCAGGTCAATGAGCAGTTCTTC. Its translation: CAWSGLAGQVNEQFF.

The chain uses TRBV3-1 (or the pseudogene TRBV3-2) and TRBJ2-7; 9 positions agree with TRBD2. The length of the CDR3 is 16 residues. Per the germline V gene, CDR1 is LGHDT and CDR2 is YNNKEL (reference sequence). The V gene end was trimmed by 7 bases and the J gene end by 3 bases; junction bases not matched to a gene: 13. The CDR3 nucleotides are TGTGCCAGCAACCCCGACCAACTAGCGGGTATCTACGAGCAGTACTTC. Its protein product is CASNPDQLAGIYEQYF.

The table lists this clone with a few counts. DNA of the CDR3: TGTGCCAGCAGCTTAGTCACAGGGGCCCCCTACGAGCAGTACTTC. Amino acid sequence: CASSLVTGAPYEQYF. The chain joins TRBV7-2 to TRBJ2-7; 7 nucleotides agree with TRBD1. In germline, CDR1 is SGHTA, CDR2 FQGNSA. With V trimmed by 1 base and J by 2 bases, 5 bases remained unmatched. The CDR3 runs to 15 residues.

The chain employs TRBV27 and TRBJ2-3; 10 bases align to TRBD1. Germline V gene data show CDR1 as MNHEY and CDR2 as SMNVEV (reference sequence). The CDR3 loop spans 16 amino acids. The V segment lost 7 bases and the J segment 4 bases; nucleotides outside the gene matches: 11. The CDR3 is CASIPPRDRGSDTQYF. The DNA for the CDR3 is TGTGCCAGCATTCCCCCCCGGGACAGGGGCTCAGATACGCAGTATTTT.

CDR3 coding DNA: TGCGCCAGCAGCTTGGATGGACAGACAGCCTACGAGCAGTACTTC. Translation gives CASSLDGQTAYEQYF. V and J are TRBV5-1 and TRBJ2-7, with D possibly TRBD1 on 6 matching bases. From germline, CDR1 is SGHRS and CDR2 YFSETQ. Trimming stripped 0 bases from V and 2 bases from J, with 12 bases between. This CDR3 is 15 amino acids long. Full variable domain (rest looked up from reference TRBV5-1 and TRBJ2-7): KAGVTQTPRYLIKTRGQQVTLSCSPISGHRSVSWYQQTPGQGLQFLFEYFSETQRNKGNFPGRFSGRQFSNSRSEMNVSTLELGDSALYLCASSLDGQTAYEQYFGPGTRLTVT.

This clone was found a few times. The gene calls are TRBV18 and TRBJ2-5; perhaps TRBD1 as D (5 bases). Between the trimmed V and J ends, which lost 0 bases and 1 base, there was a span of 12 bases. Germline loops: CDR1 KGHSH, CDR2 LQKENI. The CDR3 length is 16 residues. The CDR3 here is CASSPPQGRGQETQYF. CDR3 sequence (DNA): TGTGCCAGCTCACCACCTCAGGGAAGGGGCCAAGAGACCCAGTACTTC.